This T cell receptor beta chain was sequenced for a study of regulatory dendritic cells for organ transplantation. Study-wide findings and caveats: Of resting T cell subsets, memory CD8+ had the most alloreactive clonotypes. Between individuals, the alloreactive memory CD8+ T cell pool differed considerably. Regulatory dendritic cells appeared to expand memory CD8+ clones less than mature ones.

The data were produced by immunoSEQ multiplex PCR, yet TCRdb's version contains in-frame clones alone and is incomplete. Of 12,000 or so clones in the sample, around two thirds were seen once. The V segment lost 4 bases and the J segment 7 bases; nucleotides outside the gene matches: 7. The CDR3 is 15 residues long. Germline V gene data show CDR1 as SGHRS and CDR2 as YFSETQ. CFSE-labeled sorted T cells met regulatory or mature dendritic cells for under 6 days. Points on this clone: The antigen remains unidentified.

The specimen was naive CD8+ T cells from blood cultured with dendritic cells. Indicated subset: CD45RA+ naive T cells. J is TRBJ2-1 and V is TRBV5-1; 11 bases agree with TRBD1. The receptor comes from a human donor in good health. CDR3 DNA: TGCGCCAGCAGCCAGGACAGGGGGCTGGGGAATGAGCAGTTCTTC. Amino acid sequence: CASSQDRGLGNEQFF.